This TCR beta chain was sequenced during a study of CD8 T cell repertoires and HIV-1 epitope variants. Study information: Separate wells received one of Twenty-five Gag or Nef variant peptides. Tested: three Gag epitope families, Nef HW9 and YT9. An uncultured baseline aliquot held 1M T cells.

This clone was counted only a few times. Antigen unknown. This CDR3 is built from 16 residues. The V gene's germline CDR1 is SGHVS and CDR2 FNYEAQ. Trimming pared 0 bases from V and 5 bases from J, leaving 17 bases between. The data were produced by immunoSEQ multiplex PCR, yet TCRdb's version contains in-frame clones alone and is incomplete. The sample has several thousand clones; less than 75% are singletons. Sequenced material: cultured CD8+ T cells derived from PBMCs. This receptor was obtained from a male donor with HIV. The rearrangement uses TRBV7-6 and TRBJ2-7, with D possibly being TRBD1 (6 bases). For the CDR3, the DNA is TGTGCCAGCAGCTTAGCGCTAGGGGTTTCAGGGGACGAGCAGTACTTC. Its translation is CASSLALGVSGDEQYF.